What follows are 6 T cell receptor beta chains derived from one specimen sequenced in a study of T cell repertoires in cytomegalovirus infection. TCRdb reanalysed the reads using MiXCR and keeps one entry per CDR3 protein. The data hold around 750,000 distinct CDR3 sequences, with about 31% observed a single time. These TCRs' antigens remain unknown. The source material was cultured CD8+ T cells from PBMCs, sampled from culture after CMV antigen stimulation. These receptors were obtained from a human donor in good health (CMV status not recorded). Some clones in this sample may be carry-over from other donors' samples.

J is TRBJ2-7 and V is TRBV27, with 7 bases identical to TRBD2. The CDR3 sequence is 16 residues long. Looked up from germline, CDR1 is MNHEY and CDR2 is SMNVEV (reference sequence). With 5 bases clipped from V and 2 bases from J, the junction kept 12 bases outside the gene matches. The CDR3 spells CASSPSSGQTTYEQYF. The CDR3 nucleotides read TGTGCCAGCAGTCCTTCTAGCGGACAAACTACCTACGAGCAGTACTTC.

V gene TRBV28 combines with J gene TRBJ2-5, with D possibly matching TRBD1 (6 bases). This CDR3 is built from 20 residues. V shed 1 base and J shed 0 bases, with 24 bases lying between them. Germline values: CDR1 MDHEN, CDR2 SYDVKM. CDR3 sequence (DNA): TGTGCCAGCAGTTTATTCAAAACTAAAATCCCCGGGACACACCAAGAGACCCAGTACTTC. Translating it yields CASSLFKTKIPGTHQETQYF.

In its sample, this clonotype was seen a few times. The chain combines TRBV6-6 with TRBJ2-3, with D tentatively TRBD1 or TRBD2 (5 bases each). The CDR3 has 14 residues. The V end was cut by 5 bases, the J end by 4 bases, with 13 bases between. Germline lookup yields CDR1 MNHNY and CDR2 SVGAGI (reference sequence). The CDR3 DNA reads as TGTGCCAGCAGTCCCAGGGACCCCCCAGATACGCAGTATTTT. It translates to CASSPRDPPDTQYF.

This clonotype was detected ten times or more. The rearrangement uses TRBV11-1 and TRBJ1-1; 7 positions match TRBD1. CDR3 length: 17 amino acids. V trimming: 5 bases; J trimming: 6 bases; junction bases outside the gene matches: 18. Germline lookup yields CDR1 SGHAT and CDR2 FQDESV (reference sequence). As DNA, the CDR3 is TGTGCCAGCAGCCCAAGCCACCACCCGAGACAGGGATCTGAAGCTTTCTTT. The encoded protein is CASSPSHHPRQGSEAFF.

This rearrangement joins TRBV29-1 to TRBJ2-1; the match to TRBD2 covers 9 bases. Looked up from germline, CDR1 is SQVTM and CDR2 is ANQGSEA. This CDR3 spans 14 amino acids. V trimming: 3 bases; J trimming: 7 bases; junction bases outside the gene matches: 7. The CDR3 protein is CSVDGAGGRNEQFF. The CDR3 DNA sequence: TGCAGCGTTGATGGAGCGGGGGGTAGGAATGAGCAGTTCTTC.

The chain employs TRBV6-2 or TRBV6-3 and TRBJ2-1; unclear D gene. The CDR3 spans 12 residues. In germline, CDR1 is MNHEY, CDR2 SVGEGT. V was pared by 3 bases and J by 13 bases, with 13 bases between. The CDR3 reads CASSYPGMNQFF. The DNA of the CDR3 is TGTGCCAGCAGTTATCCCGGAATGAATCAGTTCTTC.